Listed here are 5 T cell receptor beta chains from one sample, sequenced in a study of cytomegalovirus exposure and HLA in healthy donors. Use of 60 Vbeta and 13 Jbeta primers characterized the PCR. TCRdb's table, derived via immunoSEQ multiplex PCR, lists solely in-frame clones and lacks some. The sample includes about 120,000 clones, around 69% seen only once; the top ten take about 16%. Material for sequencing was PBMCs. Receptors originate from a man aged 45-65 years in good health and CMV-seropositive.

A few counts support this clone. This rearrangement joins TRBV7-9 to TRBJ2-5; TRBD2 is a possible D gene (5 bases). Trimming left V 5 bases short and J 1 base short, with 14 bases between. This CDR3 is 15 amino acids long. Germline CDR1 is SEHNR and CDR2 is FQNEAQ (reference sequence). CDR3 loop: CASSPNPGIQETQYF. Written as DNA, the CDR3 is TGTGCCAGCAGCCCCAACCCCGGGATCCAAGAGACCCAGTACTTC.

The V call is TRBV6-6, the J call TRBJ1-3; perhaps TRBD1 as D (6 bases). V gave up 8 bases and J gave up 4 bases, with 15 bases separating them. This CDR3 comprises 14 residues. CDR1 is MNHNY, CDR2 SVGAGI, per germline (reference sequence). The CDR3 region has the DNA TGTGCCAGCCTGACCGGGACACAGGGAAACACCATATATTTT. This translates into CASLTGTQGNTIYF.

This clone has only one observation. The chain has TRBV7-8 and TRBJ2-7, with a tentative D call TRBD1 (5 bases). The germline gives CDR1 SGHVS, CDR2 FQNEAQ. This CDR3 spans 12 amino acids. The V and J ends lost 8 bases and 4 bases respectively, with 12 bases between them. The DNA of the CDR3 is TGTGCCAGCTCATACCAGGGTTACGAGCAGTACTTC. This encodes CASSYQGYEQYF. Full variable domain (rest looked up from reference TRBV7-8 and TRBJ2-7): GAGVSQSPRYKVAKRGQDVALRCDPISGHVSLFWYQQALGQGPEFLTYFQNEAQLDKSGLPSDRFFAERPEGSVSTLKIQRTQQEDSAVYLCASSYQGYEQYFGPGTRLTVT.

The chain has TRBV7-6 and TRBJ1-1; D is unclear. The CDR3 is 15 residues long. Germline values: CDR1 SGHVS, CDR2 FNYEAQ. The germline V and J ends were trimmed by 2 bases and 4 bases, with 14 bases remaining between them. The CDR3 region is CASSLMVEGRTEAFF. The DNA for the CDR3 is TGTGCCAGCAGCTTAATGGTCGAGGGCCGCACTGAAGCTTTCTTT.

J is TRBJ1-4 and V is TRBV10-1, with 7 bases lining up with TRBD1. The CDR3 length is 14 residues. CDR1 and CDR2 from the germline V gene are WNHNN and SYGVQD (reference sequence). J was trimmed by 6 bases and V by 3 bases; bases with no gene match: 4. The chain's CDR3 is CASSEEGGDEKLFF. The CDR3 nucleotides are TGCGCCAGCAGTGAAGAAGGGGGCGATGAAAAACTGTTTTTT.